Listed below are T cell receptor beta chains from one sample, sequenced in a study of blood T cell repertoires in COVID-19. Measured with immunoSEQ multiplex PCR; TCRdb has only the in-frame clones, and not every one. The data show under 150,000 clones, about 86% seen once. Material: PBMCs or T cells enriched from blood (not recorded which). Receptors originate from a woman between 50 and 59 years old who had recovered from COVID-19. The CDR3 runs from the conserved cysteine through the conserved F or W. D genes are given only for firm matches. Only part of the rows carry a size: once, few, many, or a class if the clone is expanded.

>TRBJ1-5|TRBV9|once|NA
CASSVEDRLGNQPQHF
TGTGCCAGCAGCGTAGAAGACAGGCTAGGAAATCAGCCCCAGCATTTT
>TRBJ2-3|TRBV7-9|NA|TRBD2
CASSLSSGGPDTQYF
TGTGCCAGCAGCTTAAGTTCGGGAGGGCCAGATACGCAGTATTTT
>TRBJ2-1|TRBV6-5|NA|NA
CASSYAERQVQDEQFF
TGTGCCAGCAGTTACGCCGAGCGACAGGTCCAAGATGAGCAGTTCTTC
>TRBJ2-3|TRBV12-5|NA|NA
CASGSGIPTDTQYF
TGTGCTAGTGGTTCAGGGATACCCACAGATACGCAGTATTTT
>TRBJ2-5|TRBV19|NA|NA
CASSRGGVPPGETQYF
TGTGCCAGTAGTAGAGGCGGGGTCCCGCCAGGGGAGACCCAGTACTTC
>TRBJ2-2|TRBV11-3|NA|NA
CASSLAQGGNTGELFF
TGTGCCAGCAGCTTAGCGCAGGGGGGGAACACCGGGGAGCTGTTTTTT
>TRBJ2-5|TRBV5-1|NA|TRBD1
CASSSPGTEETQYF
TGCGCCAGCAGCTCACCGGGGACAGAAGAGACCCAGTACTTC
>TRBJ1-1|TRBV5-5|NA|NA
CASTGGPGNAEAFF
TGTGCCAGCACGGGAGGGCCAGGGAACGCTGAAGCTTTCTTT
>TRBJ1-2|TRBV5-4|NA|NA
CASRPGHSYPANYGYTF
TGTGCCAGCAGACCGGGACACTCGTACCCCGCTAACTATGGCTACACCTTC
>TRBJ1-1|TRBV7-6|NA|NA
CASSLTDGRNTEAFF
TGTGCCAGCAGCCTCACGGACGGGAGGAACACTGAAGCTTTCTTT
>TRBJ2-7|TRBV11-3|NA|TRBD2
CASSLAGGNYEQYF
TGTGCCAGCAGCTTAGCGGGGGGTAACTACGAGCAGTACTTC
>TRBJ1-5|TRBV7-9|NA|NA
CASSSDTQPQHF
TGTGCCAGCAGCTCGGACACTCAGCCCCAGCATTTT
>TRBJ2-7|TRBV18|NA|NA
CASSPSGRTHEQYF
TGTGCCAGCTCACCATCAGGCCGAACCCACGAGCAGTACTTC
>TRBJ2-7|TRBV23-1|NA|TRBD1
CASSQGDSDSYEQYF
TGCGCCAGCAGTCAAGGGGACAGTGACTCCTACGAGCAGTACTTC
>TRBJ2-3|TRBV5-1|NA|NA
CASSLGLKTDTQYF
TGCGCCAGCAGCTTGGGACTAAAAACAGATACGCAGTATTTT
>TRBJ1-1|TRBV5-1|NA|TRBD1
CASSFSDRGLRYGSGINTEAFF
TGCGCCAGCAGTTTCTCCGACAGGGGGCTAAGGTACGGGTCAGGGATTAACACTGAAGCTTTCTTT
>TRBJ2-7|TRBV4-1|NA|TRBD1
CATGQGGVEQYF
TGCGCCACCGGACAGGGAGGAGTCGAGCAGTACTTC
>TRBJ1-1|TRBV12-3/TRBV12-4|once|NA
CASSTPGGTEAFF
TGTGCCAGCAGTACCCCCGGGGGCACTGAAGCTTTCTTT
>TRBJ2-7|TRBV6-2/TRBV6-3|NA|TRBD1
CASSYSEDRVFSYEQYF
TGTGCCAGCAGTTACTCCGAGGACAGGGTATTCTCCTACGAGCAGTACTTC
>TRBJ1-6|TRBV7-9|NA|NA
CASSLFIGVINSPLHF
TGTGCCAGCAGCTTATTTATAGGGGTCATAAATTCACCCCTCCACTTT
>TRBJ2-6|TRBV12-5|NA|TRBD1
CASAWTGLRSGANVLTF
TGTGCTAGTGCCTGGACAGGGCTTCGCTCTGGGGCCAACGTCCTGACTTTC
>TRBJ1-2|TRBV7-8|NA|NA
CASSLEAVSYGYTF
TGTGCCAGCAGCTTAGAGGCGGTTAGTTATGGCTACACCTTC